Below are 30 T cell receptor beta chains sequenced from a single sample in a study of Graves' ophthalmopathy and Graves' hyperthyroidism. Using RNA transcripts, the TCR beta CDR3 regions were amplified. The first round was an RT-PCR with HTBI primers, and the second round was a multiplex PCR. TCRdb redid the calling of the multiplex PCR reads with MiXCR, one entry per CDR3 protein. The data show about 220,000 distinct CDR3 sequences, under 25% seen once. The sample consisted of peripheral blood. The receptor set was obtained from a woman aged 45 to 65 with Graves' ophthalmopathy.

J is TRBJ1-1 and V is TRBV12-3 or TRBV12-4, with D perhaps TRBD1 (6 bases). CDR3 length equals 13 residues. With 10 bases removed from V and 1 base from J, the gap between germline ends came to 13 bases. The CDR3 DNA reads TGTGCCACCCGACCAGGGGAGAACACTGAAGCTTTCTTT. Its protein product is CATRPGENTEAFF.

This clonotype was seen repeatedly, ten times or more. V usage is TRBV4-1 and J usage is TRBJ2-7, with TRBD2 identical over 7 bases. Germline assignment: CDR1 MGHRA and CDR2 YSYEKL. CDR3 size: 15 residues. The V segment lost 4 bases and the J segment 2 bases; nucleotides outside the gene matches: 8. The DNA of the CDR3 is TGCGCCAGCAGCCCTCAGGGAGCGGGAACCTACGAGCAGTACTTC. Protein sequence: CASSPQGAGTYEQYF.

This chain's CDR3 is CASSGITGGGNEQYF. The CDR3, as DNA: TGTGCCAGCAGTGGTATAACGGGAGGAGGAAACGAGCAGTACTTC. The chain is built from TRBV2 and TRBJ2-7; 7 nucleotides match TRBD2. The junction had 11 bases not matched to a gene; V was cut back by 4 bases and J by 5 bases. The CDR3 spans 15 residues. The germline V gene has CDR1 SNHLY and CDR2 FYNNEI. The whole variable domain, filled in from reference TRBV2 and TRBJ2-7, reads EPEVTQTPSHQVTQMGQEVILRCVPISNHLYFYWYRQILGQKVEFLVSFYNNEISEKSEIFDDQFSVERPDGSNFTLKIRSTKLEDSAMYFCASSGITGGGNEQYFGPGTRLTVT.

The chain combines TRBV19 with TRBJ1-5; D gene unclear. This CDR3 has 12 amino acids. The ends were cut back, 3 bases at V and 7 bases at J, with 7 bases in the middle. Germline CDR1 is LNHDA and CDR2 is SQIVND (reference sequence). CDR3 nucleotides: TGTGCCAGTAGTATCCCCCCCCAGCCCCAGCATTTT. This codes for CASSIPPQPQHF.

As concerns this clonotype: Mismatch with germline at one junction end may stem from a read error. The chain is built from TRBV10-3 and TRBJ2-7; no reliable D call. The germline CDR1 and CDR2 sequences are ENHRY and SYGVKD. This CDR3 has 16 residues. The CDR3 protein is CAISDREAVFSYEQSF. For the CDR3, the DNA is TGTGCCATCAGTGACCGCGAGGCGGTGTTCTCCTACGAGCAGTCCTTC.

This clonotype has a count of ten or more. The rearrangement links TRBV6-2 or TRBV6-3 to TRBJ2-7; 8 positions agree with TRBD2. The V and J ends lost 4 bases and 4 bases, in that order; junction bases with no gene match: 6. This CDR3 spans 14 amino acids. Germline-derived CDR1 and CDR2 are MNHEY and SVGEGT. The CDR3: CASSSAGGVYEQYF. DNA for the CDR3: TGTGCCAGCAGTTCGGCGGGAGGTGTTTACGAGCAGTACTTC.

This clonotype was seen ten or more times. The gene calls are TRBV27 and TRBJ2-7, with TRBD2 matching 13 bases. Germline V gene lookup returns CDR1 MNHEY and CDR2 SMNVEV (reference sequence). V shed 5 bases, J shed 6 bases, and the junction held 13 bases outside the gene matches. This CDR3 has 17 residues. As DNA, the CDR3 is TGTGCCAGCAGTCTCGGACTAGCGGGAGCTCCAAGTACCGAGCAGTACTTC. Translation: CASSLGLAGAPSTEQYF.

This clonotype showed up just a few times. The V and J genes are TRBV6-1 and TRBJ1-2; D is perhaps TRBD1 (6 bases). The CDR3 totals 16 residues. Trimming removed 0 bases at V and 4 bases at J, with 15 bases between. CDR1 is MNHNS and CDR2 is SASEGT in the germline V gene. DNA of the CDR3: TGTGCCAGCAGTGAAGCGCCATATGGGACACCCTATGGCTACACCTTC. The encoded protein is CASSEAPYGTPYGYTF.

In this sample, this clonotype turned up many times. V gene TRBV28 combines with J gene TRBJ2-4; a weak D match, TRBD2 (6 bases). CDR1 MDHEN and CDR2 SYDVKM come from the germline V gene. V lost 3 bases and J 0 bases, leaving 15 bases between the germline ends. The CDR3 totals 17 residues. The CDR3 DNA follows: TGTGCCAGCAGTTTTACAGATTTAGCGGTAGCCAAAAACATTCAGTACTTC. Translated, it gives CASSFTDLAVAKNIQYF. Looking up the rest from reference TRBV28 and TRBJ2-4 gives the full variable domain: DVKVTQSSRYLVKRTGEKVFLECVQDMDHENMFWYRQDPGLGLRLIYFSYDVKMKEKGDIPEGYSVSREKKERFSLILESASTNQTSMYLCASSFTDLAVAKNIQYFGAGTRLSVL.

This clonotype turned up a few times. The chain uses TRBV7-2 and TRBJ2-7; possible D gene TRBD1, 6 bases. V was cut by 5 bases and J by 7 bases, with 9 bases left in between. The CDR3 is 11 residues long. The V gene's germline CDR1 is SGHTA and CDR2 FQGNSA. The CDR3 spells CASSPQGEQYF. The CDR3 DNA follows: TGTGCCAGCAGCCCCCAGGGGGAGCAGTACTTC. The full variable domain, rest sourced from reference TRBV7-2 and TRBJ2-7, is GAGVSQSPSNKVTEKGKDVELRCDPISGHTALYWYRQSLGQGLEFLIYFQGNSAPDKSGLPSDRFSAERTGGSVSTLTIQRTQQEDSAVYLCASSPQGEQYFGPGTRLTVT.

This clonotype came up a few times. V is TRBV19 and J is TRBJ1-6; D is undetermined. From germline, CDR1 is LNHDA and CDR2 SQIVND (reference sequence). V was shortened by 6 bases and J by 5 bases, with 8 bases between the two germline ends. The CDR3 has 13 residues. In nucleotides, the CDR3 is TGTGCCAGTAGAGTCGGAGATAATTCACCCCTCCACTTT. The encoded protein is CASRVGDNSPLHF. Drawing the rest from reference TRBV19 and TRBJ1-6, the complete variable domain is DGGITQSPKYLFRKEGQNVTLSCEQNLNHDAMYWYRQDPGQGLRLIYYSQIVNDFQKGDIAEGYSVSREKKESFPLTVTSAQKNPTAFYLCASRVGDNSPLHFGNGTRLTVT.

This clonotype was detected many times. The genes are TRBV6-1 and TRBJ2-2; 9 nucleotides line up with TRBD2. Germline CDR1 reads MNHNS; CDR2 reads SASEGT. The ends lost 6 bases at V and 5 bases at J; junction bases unmatched: 7. This CDR3 has 15 residues. The CDR3 DNA is TGTGCCAGCAGGGAACTCACTAGCGGGACCGGGGAGCTGTTTTTT. Its translation is CASRELTSGTGELFF.

This clonotype has a count of ten or more. The chain is built from TRBV5-1 and TRBJ1-1; a weak D match, TRBD1 (5 bases). Between the trimmed V and J ends, which lost 0 bases and 7 bases, there was a span of 10 bases. CDR1 SGHRS and CDR2 YFSETQ come from the germline V gene. The CDR3 consists of 13 residues. CDR3 residues: CASSLVLQGEAFF. The CDR3 region has the DNA TGCGCCAGCAGCTTGGTACTTCAGGGTGAAGCTTTCTTT. Combining the CDR3 with reference TRBV5-1 and TRBJ1-1 gives the whole variable domain KAGVTQTPRYLIKTRGQQVTLSCSPISGHRSVSWYQQTPGQGLQFLFEYFSETQRNKGNFPGRFSGRQFSNSRSEMNVSTLELGDSALYLCASSLVLQGEAFFGQGTRLTVV.

J is TRBJ1-5 and V is TRBV12-3 or TRBV12-4; maybe TRBD1 (5 bases). The CDR3 runs 14 residues. V lost 5 bases, J lost 5 bases, and 13 bases lay in between. CDR3 in amino acids: CASSTDKFYQPQHF. The CDR3 bases are TGTGCCAGCAGTACGGACAAATTTTATCAGCCCCAGCATTTT.

This clonotype was counted between two and nine times. This chain connects TRBV11-2 to TRBJ2-7; TRBD1 is a possible D gene (5 bases). Trimming removed 5 bases at V and 3 bases at J, with 20 bases between. The CDR3 totals 16 residues. CDR1 is SGHAT, CDR2 FQNNGV, per germline. CDR3 coding DNA: TGTGCCAGCAGCCGGGCCCGTGGGGCTCTAGGCTACGAGCAGTACTTC. It yields the protein CASSRARGALGYEQYF. The full variable domain, completed using reference TRBV11-2 and TRBJ2-7, is EAGVAQSPRYKIIEKRQSVAFWCNPISGHATLYWYQQILGQGPKLLIQFQNNGVVDDSQLPKDRFSAERLKGVDSTLKIQPAKLEDSAVYLCASSRARGALGYEQYFGPGTRLTVT.

This clonotype was counted at least ten times. The CDR3 here is CASSSTGGANTEAFF. CDR3 in DNA: TGTGCCAGCAGCAGTACAGGGGGCGCAAACACTGAAGCTTTCTTT. The chain is built from TRBV7-8 and TRBJ1-1; the match to TRBD1 covers 9 bases. CDR3 size: 15 residues. Unmatched junction bases numbered 6, after V lost 5 bases and J lost 2 bases. Per germline, CDR1 SGHVS and CDR2 FQNEAQ.

This rearrangement joins TRBV19 to TRBJ2-7; D gene ambiguous. Germline loops: CDR1 LNHDA, CDR2 SQIVND (reference sequence). This CDR3 spans 14 amino acids. V shed 3 bases and J shed 3 bases, with 12 bases lying between them. The CDR3 spells CASSMSARSYEQYF. CDR3 bases: TGTGCCAGTAGTATGTCAGCGAGGAGCTACGAGCAGTACTTC.

The genes are TRBV6-1 and TRBJ1-1, with 9 bases matching TRBD1. The V gene's germline CDR1 is MNHNS and CDR2 SASEGT. The CDR3 is made up of 14 amino acids. The junction had 8 bases not matched to a gene; V was cut back by 6 bases and J by 6 bases. Here the CDR3 reads CASRKDRDRAEAFF. DNA of the CDR3: TGTGCCAGCAGGAAAGACCGGGACAGGGCTGAAGCTTTCTTT.

This clonotype has ten or more counts. V usage is TRBV20-1 and J usage is TRBJ2-7; 14 bases are shared with TRBD2. The CDR3 spans 15 residues. The V segment lost 7 bases and the J segment 2 bases; nucleotides outside the gene matches: 7. Germline V gene data show CDR1 as DFQATT and CDR2 as SNEGSKA (reference sequence). As DNA, the CDR3 is TGCAGTGTAGCGGGACTAGCGGGAGCCACCTACGAGCAGTACTTC. The encoded protein is CSVAGLAGATYEQYF.

The V gene is TRBV28, the J gene TRBJ1-1; D is perhaps TRBD1 (6 bases). Per the germline V gene, CDR1 is MDHEN and CDR2 is SYDVKM. CDR3 size: 14 residues. Trimming removed 8 bases from V and 1 base from J, with 14 bases in between. The DNA for the CDR3 is TGTGCCAGCCGCGGGACAAACAAGAACACTGAAGCTTTCTTT. Translated, it gives CASRGTNKNTEAFF.

This clonotype was observed at least ten times. This rearrangement joins TRBV4-1 to TRBJ2-4; TRBD2 is a possible D gene (6 bases). The CDR3 runs to 13 residues. Germline CDR1 and CDR2: MGHRA and YSYEKL. With 1 base removed from V and 7 bases from J, the gap between germline ends came to 8 bases. In DNA, the CDR3 is TGCGCCAGCAGCCAAGGCCGGGGGAACATTCAGTACTTC. Its protein is CASSQGRGNIQYF.

The rearrangement joins TRBV5-1 to TRBJ2-2, with 8 bases identical to TRBD1. V lost 6 bases and J lost 4; bases outside the gene matches: 5. Germline CDR1 is SGHRS and CDR2 is YFSETQ. This CDR3 contains 14 residues. CDR3 nucleotide sequence: TGCGCCAGCACCGGACAGGGCGGCACCGGGGAGCTGTTTTTT. This gives the protein CASTGQGGTGELFF.

V is TRBV7-8 and J is TRBJ1-1, with D uncertain. Germline CDR1 reads SGHVS; CDR2 reads FQNEAQ. With 2 bases removed from V and 8 bases from J, the gap between germline ends came to 9 bases. The CDR3 runs to 12 residues. The CDR3 DNA reads as TGTGCCAGCAGCTTATCAAGGGTGGAAGCTTTCTTT. It encodes CASSLSRVEAFF. Combining the CDR3 with reference TRBV7-8 and TRBJ1-1 gives the whole variable domain GAGVSQSPRYKVAKRGQDVALRCDPISGHVSLFWYQQALGQGPEFLTYFQNEAQLDKSGLPSDRFFAERPEGSVSTLKIQRTQQEDSAVYLCASSLSRVEAFFGQGTRLTVV.

CDR3 sequence: CASSLWGSGNTIYF. The CDR3 DNA reads TGTGCCAGCAGTCTTTGGGGTTCTGGAAACACCATATATTTT. The chain combines TRBV12-3 or TRBV12-4 with TRBJ1-3; D unresolved. V gave up 5 bases and J gave up 1 base, with 9 bases separating them. This CDR3 has 14 residues.

This clonotype was counted many times. CDR3 residues: CATREFSGANVLTF. CDR3 DNA sequence: TGTGCCACCCGGGAGTTCTCTGGGGCCAACGTCCTGACTTTC. The V call is TRBV6-1, the J call TRBJ2-6; TRBD2 might be the D (6 bases). The germline gives CDR1 MNHNS, CDR2 SASEGT. The CDR3 covers 14 residues. The V gene lost 10 bases and the J gene lost 0 bases, with 10 bases spanning the gap.

This clonotype was observed at least ten times. The chain is built from TRBV4-2 and TRBJ2-7; 8 positions agree with TRBD1. The CDR3 is 18 residues long. V was clipped by 5 bases and J by 0 bases; unmatched bases: 15. Per the germline V gene, CDR1 is LGHNA and CDR2 is YNFKEQ. For the CDR3, the DNA is TGTGCCAGCAGCACCGGAGGACAGGGCTTTACGAGCTCCTACGAGCAGTACTTC. Residues: CASSTGGQGFTSSYEQYF.

This clonotype was detected ten times or more. V and J are TRBV20-1 and TRBJ2-1, with D possibly being TRBD1 or TRBD2 (5 bases each). The CDR3 is 15 residues long. Trimming removed 3 bases from V and 8 bases from J, with 20 bases in between. The germline V gene has CDR1 DFQATT and CDR2 SNEGSKA (reference sequence). This CDR3 reads CSARSGTSPIYEQFF. CDR3 coding DNA: TGCAGTGCTAGGTCCGGGACCAGCCCGATATATGAGCAGTTCTTC.

The sample holds many counts of this clonotype. The rearrangement links TRBV10-3 to TRBJ2-5, with 9 nucleotides matching TRBD2. Germline lookup yields CDR1 ENHRY and CDR2 SYGVKD. The CDR3 is made up of 15 amino acids. The ends lost 6 bases at V and 4 bases at J; junction bases unmatched: 9. The chain's CDR3 is CAIRPGGSGGETQYF. The CDR3 nucleotides read TGTGCCATCAGACCCGGGGGTAGCGGGGGAGAGACCCAGTACTTC.

This clonotype was seen ten or more times. The chain carries TRBV28 and TRBJ1-1; tentative D call: TRBD1 (5 bases). This CDR3 spans 14 amino acids. Trimming pared 5 bases from V and 8 bases from J, leaving 18 bases between. The germline V gene encodes CDR1 MDHEN and CDR2 SYDVKM. CDR3 in amino acids: CASSPGQGRSEAFF. DNA of the CDR3: TGTGCCAGCAGTCCGGGGCAGGGACGTTCGGAAGCTTTCTTT.

This clonotype has a handful of counts. This sequence may be a read error, since a much larger clone differs from it by one base. The V gene is TRBV30, the J gene TRBJ1-6, with 7 bases aligning to TRBD1. J gave up 6 bases and V 0 bases, and 2 bases lay outside the gene matches. This CDR3 spans 14 amino acids. In germline, CDR1 is GTSNPN, CDR2 SVGIG (reference sequence). CDR3 in DNA: TGTGCCTGGAGTGTACCAGGGGGTAATTCACCCCTCCACTTT. Translated: CAWSVPGGNSPLHF.